This T cell receptor beta chain was identified during a study of PD-L1 blockade in urothelial cancer. Unmatched junction bases numbered 11, after V lost 4 bases and J lost 8 bases. This CDR3 spans 16 amino acids. CDR1 and CDR2 (germline): SEHNR, FQNEAQ (reference sequence). Measured with immunoSEQ multiplex PCR; TCRdb has only the in-frame clones, and not every one. The data show tens of thousands of clones, with approximately 80% seen just once and 4.5% to 6% held by the top ten. As for time point: pretreatment peripheral blood. This clonotype was obtained from a man aged 65 to 79 with urothelial cancer. The genes are TRBV7-9 and TRBJ1-2; TRBD1 agrees at 12 bases. The starting material was PBMCs, obtained around atezolizumab (anti-PD-L1) treatment. CDR3 coding DNA: TGTGCCAGCAGCTCGGACCGGGACAGGGGGCTACGCGGCTACACCTTC. The encoded protein is CASSSDRDRGLRGYTF.